This T cell receptor (beta chain) stems from a study of control samples from healthy donors and cancer patients. The assay was immunoSEQ multiplex PCR, and TCRdb's table has in-frame clones only and misses some. The table includes approximately 80,000 clones, 91% detected once. Sequencing was performed on blood. The sequence derives from a young man in good health.

DNA of the CDR3: TGCGCCTCTCGAGGAGGGGGGGGGCGAGAGACCCAGTACTTC. Protein: CASRGGGGRETQYF. This chain connects TRBV5-1 to TRBJ2-5; D may be TRBD2 (7 bases). Germline loops: CDR1 SGHRS, CDR2 YFSETQ. V was clipped by 10 bases and J by 4 bases, with 20 bases between them. The CDR3 has 14 amino acids.